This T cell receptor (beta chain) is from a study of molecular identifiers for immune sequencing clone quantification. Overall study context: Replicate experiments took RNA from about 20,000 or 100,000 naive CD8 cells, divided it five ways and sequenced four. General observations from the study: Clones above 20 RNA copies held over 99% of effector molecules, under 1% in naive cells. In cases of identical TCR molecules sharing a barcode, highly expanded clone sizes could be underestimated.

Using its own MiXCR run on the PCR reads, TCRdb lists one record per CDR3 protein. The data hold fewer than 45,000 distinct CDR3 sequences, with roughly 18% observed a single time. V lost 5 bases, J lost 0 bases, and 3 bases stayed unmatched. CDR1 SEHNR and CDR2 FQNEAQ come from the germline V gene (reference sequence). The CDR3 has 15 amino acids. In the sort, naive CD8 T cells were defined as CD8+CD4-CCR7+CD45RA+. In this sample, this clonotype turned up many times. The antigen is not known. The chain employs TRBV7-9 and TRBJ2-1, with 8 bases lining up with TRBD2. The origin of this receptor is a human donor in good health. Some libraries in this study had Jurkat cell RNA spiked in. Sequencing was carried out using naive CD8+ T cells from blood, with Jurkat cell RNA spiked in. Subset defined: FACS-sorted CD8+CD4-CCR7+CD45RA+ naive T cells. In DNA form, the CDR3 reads TGTGCCAGCAGCCCAGCGGGGGCCTCCTACAATGAGCAGTTCTTC. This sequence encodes CASSPAGASYNEQFF.